This T cell receptor beta chain came from a study of Graves' ophthalmopathy and Graves' hyperthyroidism. Regarding the study as a whole: The model predicted ophthalmopathy progression with 65% to 71% sensitivity and around 72% specificity. Thyroid clonotypes that were expanded above 0.001 frequency mostly also appeared in blood.

A note on this clonotype: Its target is not known. With a much larger clone just one base away, this may be a read error. The CDR3 does not close with the conserved phenylalanine or tryptophan, likely indicating a read error.

As the template, RNA transcripts were used to amplify TCR beta CDR3 regions. HTBI-primed first-round RT-PCR preceded second-round multiplex PCR. TCRdb used MiXCR to reprocess the multiplex PCR reads, holding one entry per CDR3 protein. This table holds approximately 1.2 million distinct CDR3 sequences, about 40% found once. Newly diagnosed hyperthyroidism donors, aged 18 to 65, duration under 2 months. Physicians reached a diagnosis by relying on clinical symptoms, serum thyroxine, TRAb, thyroid ultrasound and orbital computed tomography. The origin of this receptor is an adult man with Graves' hyperthyroidism. Sequencing used peripheral blood or thyroid tissue (not recorded which).

The CDR3 DNA follows: TGTGCCAGCAGCCAAGTTGGGACCCAGTACTAC. Residues: CASSQVGTQYY. J is TRBJ2-5 and V is TRBV7-8; D not resolved. This CDR3 is 11 amino acids long. Trimming took off 5 bases at V and 7 bases at J, with 8 bases between the two ends. Per the germline V gene, CDR1 is SGHVS and CDR2 is FQNEAQ.